This T cell receptor (beta chain) comes out of a study of cytomegalovirus exposure and HLA in healthy donors (dated by TCRdb to about 2017). In the study overall: An earlier analysis of several hundred of the donors reported over 250 Gb of sequence data and approximately 120 million unique TCR beta sequences obtained from about 180 million T cells. An early release that covered 640 HLA-typed donors contained approximately 300 gigabases of sequencing data and tens of millions of unique TCR sequences. The genetic ancestry cluster associated with self-reported Caucasian donors included around four fifths of the roughly 400 genotyped donors. The study aimed to test whether signatures of past pathogen exposure could be identified by cataloging public T cell receptors. Using immunosequencing, the study profiled T cell repertoires from fewer than 850 subjects and related those repertoires to cytomegalovirus serostatus. A separate validation cohort of over 95 different subjects was used in addition to the roughly 700-subject first cohort. To predict cytomegalovirus infection status, the study brought together high-throughput TCR immunosequencing, statistical association of individual TCRs with disease status, and machine learning. In a later analysis, previously published TCR beta repertoires from fewer than 750 donors were re-analyzed and high-resolution HLA genotyping was added so that TCR occurrence patterns could be studied. In the later analysis, no new phenotypic data were used to find candidate immune exposures; instead, reliance was placed on TCR beta sequences and their occurrence across donors. In an earlier analysis of a few hundred of the donors, high-throughput TCR beta sequencing was used to judge whether each TCR beta V gene segment behaved as functional or pseudogenic. Donor age, sex, ethnicity and CMV serostatus were compiled together with the repertoire data. Genome-wide SNP genotypes for about three fifths of the roughly 700 donors were used in a later genetic analysis, which treated that subset as a discovery cohort. All discovery cohort repertoires had been generated on a single sequencing platform. Class I and class II HLA loci were covered by the typing at four-digit resolution. The number of donors typed differed by locus, with roughly 629-640 for A, B, C, DRB1 and DQB1, 522 for DQA1, 600 to 610 for DPA1, and approximately 470 for DPB1. A handful of DR-DQ haplotypes were handled as single units for association and clustering because linkage in the cohort was strong. On average, 235,054 unique TCR beta nucleotide sequences were sequenced per donor among a few hundred genotyped donors of the cohort, with 15% to 20% of those sequences being non-productive. General findings and caveats noted by the study authors: According to a later genetic analysis, donors in an Asian-associated ancestry cluster had fewer N-insertions in productive TCRs than the roughly 700-donor mean. Specific HLA alleles were associated with over 15,000 TCR beta sequences at a false discovery rate of 0.05 in a later analysis. A later genetic analysis associated a missense DCLRE1C variant with V-gene and J-gene trimming of TCR beta chains, and an independent cohort replicated the association. In both the original and validation cohorts, the classifier was reported to diagnose cytomegalovirus status with high specificity and sensitivity. The study gave a list of roughly 150 TCR beta chains associated with cytomegalovirus. Compared with equally common non-associated chains, HLA-associated TCR beta chains in a later analysis were more clonally expanded and had lower generation probabilities. Because counts were too low, about 18 rarely observed V segments, including chromosome 9 orphons, were left out of the earlier analysis of over 550 of the donors. CMV serostatus was the only immune exposure information available for the cohort. In a later analysis, most CMV-associated TCR beta chains were found to appear HLA-restricted, with HLA associations seemingly driven largely by CMV exposure. In an earlier analysis of about 600 of the donors, most TCR beta V segments appeared in productive rearrangements about 87% or about 30% of the time, broadly matching IMGT annotations. The presence/absence analyses assumed that sequencing depth was roughly uniform across donors, and that assumption may not be true. Correlated functional status among segregating V segments might reflect linkage disequilibrium, but an unknown experimental factor could not be ruled out. The authors suggested that the approach could potentially be extended to other disease states and immunological phenotypes. Only TCR beta chains were sequenced in this cohort, and the absence of alpha or paired-chain data limited detectable features. Because some donors lacked HLA typing at each locus, the association tests relied only on the typed subset. A few of the identified cytomegalovirus-associated TCR beta chains were confirmed in vitro to be specific for cytomegalovirus antigens. Because the 87-base-pair reads could not distinguish some IMGT-functional V segments, including TRBV6-2 and TRBV6-3, those segments were excluded. A further reported finding was that TCR beta sequences accurately predicted the HLA-A and HLA-B alleles for most subjects in the first cohort. In a later analysis, TCR association rates were found to vary across HLA loci, with the most associated TCRs seen for DRB1 alleles and the fewest for HLA-C alleles. In a later analysis, several top co-occurrence clusters were reported to appear linked to parvovirus B19, influenza, CMV and Epstein-Barr virus. Assigning TCR associations to individual alleles was difficult when HLA alleles, especially DR and DQ, strongly co-occurred. A cluster of highly shared sequence variants was judged likely to be a technical artifact of the sequencing pipeline. Most TCR sequences were observed very rarely across donors, whereas some public TCRs were present in many individuals.

Library prep was done by the immunoSEQ multiplex PCR assay. For the multiplex PCR, a mixture combining 60 forward primers for TCR Vbeta segments and 13 reverse primers for TCR Jbeta segments was used. The CDR3 region of rearranged TCR beta genes was amplified from genomic DNA by a multiplex PCR assay. The Illumina HiSeq System was used to sequence the amplified TCR beta libraries as 87-base-pair reads. The study's own analysis went as follows. Across the 600 to 700 repertoires, a later analysis counted 80 million or so unique TCR beta chains, 9.5 million to 12 million of which were shared by at least two donors. Raw reads were error-corrected and collapsed into unique sequences by a nearest-neighbor algorithm in which closely related sequences were merged to remove PCR and sequencing errors. Alignment of CDR3 sequences to IMGT reference sequences was used to assign V, D and J gene segments. For a sequence to be retained, a match of at least six nucleotides was required to both a V gene segment and a J gene segment. Rearrangements were called productive when the CDR3 lacked stop codons and stayed in frame with V and J; all others were non-productive. CDR3 was defined by IMGT convention, running from the second conserved V-encoded cysteine to the conserved J-encoded phenylalanine. The earlier analysis of about 570 of the donors excluded any sequence lacking an unambiguous match to a single V gene segment. In an earlier analysis of around 590 of the donors, a V segment was called functional when productive rearrangements were above 56.7%, and segregating when the standard deviation between donors exceeded 5%. To diagnose cytomegalovirus status from the catalog of TCR beta chain sequences, a statistical classification framework was built. A later analysis assigned V and J genes by comparing TCR nucleotide sequences with IMGT/GENE-DB human TR gene sequences. A later analysis assigned CDR3 sequences and most-parsimonious VDJ recombination scenarios with the TCRdist pipeline. A later analysis defined each TCR beta chain by its CDR3 amino acid sequence plus V-gene family, and excluded reads lacking a unique V-gene family. To address suspected cross-contamination and a sequencing artifact, a later analysis removed some 620 highly shared, low-generation-probability nucleotide sequences. In a later analysis, a clonal expansion index was calculated for each public chain from normalized within-repertoire ranks of inferred template counts. A later analysis computed generation probabilities with a VDJ recombination model fitted to out-of-frame rearrangements, and checked the results against IGoR. A later analysis scored TCR-TCR, TCR-HLA and TCR-CMV co-occurrence with hypergeometric tests, applying a repertoire-size bias correction to TCR pairs. In a later analysis, false discovery rates were estimated by permuting HLA or CMV assignments 20 times. In a later analysis, co-occurring TCRs were grouped using DBSCAN, with TCRdist sequence similarity added in when clustering inside HLA-allele-positive subsets. Co-occurrence clustering excluded repertoires with fewer than 30,000 or more than 120,000 public chains, plus five with anomalous nucleotide sharing. TCRdb holds this immuneACCESS table with in-frame rearrangements only. Some clones are missing; in checked studies, unresolved V genes explain under half, and the rest has no known cause. V and J calls and clone size are copied from that table; D and trimming were computed from the DNA. The sample table holds 160,000 or so clones, of which about 72% were seen once. The ten largest clonotypes hold roughly 2.1% of the sample.

In total, approximately 690 healthy bone marrow donors made up the cohort. At the time of sampling, all cohort members were nominally healthy, though unrecorded immune exposures were likely present. The donor tested CMV seropositive and was one of the 289 seropositive cohort members. A peripheral blood sample was collected from each donor, and TCR beta sequencing was performed on peripheral blood mononuclear cells. Genomic DNA extraction from the blood cell samples was performed with the Qiagen DNeasy Blood Extraction Kit. Reading the germline V gene gives CDR1 KGHSH and CDR2 LQKENI. The CDR3 holds 16 amino acids from the cysteine to the phenylalanine. The kept DNA is CDR3 alone, 48 bases in frame from the first base. V loses 3 bases at its end and J loses 5 bases; junction bases beyond the gene matches: 9. On this clone: Its specific antigen is unknown. No base qualities exist here, and no much larger clone lies one base off it.

The sample was PBMCs. The receptor's source is a man aged 45-60 years in good health and CMV-seropositive. The sequence joins TRBV18 to TRBJ1-4; 7 junctional bases match TRBD1. The nucleotide sequence reads as follows: TGTGCCAGCTCACCCTACCCGGGACAGAGAAATGAAAAACTGTTTTTT. Its translation is CASSPYPGQRNEKLFF.